This is a list of T cell receptor delta chains from one sample in a study of gamma-delta chains in newborns, infants, children. TCRdb processed the reads again with the CATT caller. In the table there are 9,000 to 13,000 delta-chain clones, about 3.6% of which are singletons. The material sequenced was blood. The source is a child who was a newborn, infant or young child, either healthy, febrile or measles-vaccinated (not recorded which). Each CDR3 is given with its conserved first and last residue. The order of the fields is V gene, D gene, J gene, clone size, CDR3 protein, CDR3 DNA. D genes are given only for firm matches. Clone size appears in some rows only: once, few, many, or a class for an expanded clone.

>TRDV3|-|TRDJ1|few
CAFSFPSFLGPDKLIF
TGTGCCTTTAGTTTTCCGAGTTTTTTGGGGCCCGATAAACTCATCTTT
>TRDV2|TRDD3|TRDJ1|medium-sized
CACDSLLGDTPYTDKLIF
TGTGCCTGTGACTCTTTACTGGGGGATACTCCGTACACCGATAAACTCATCTTT
>TRDV1|TRDD3|TRDJ2|few
CALGENCLLGDKPGRKSRAQLFF
TGTGCTCTTGGGGAGAACTGTTTACTGGGGGATAAACCCGGCCGGAAATCCAGGGCACAACTCTTCTTT
>TRDV2|-|TRDJ3|-
CACDTEDPSSWDTRQMFF
TGTGCCTGTGACACCGAGGACCCGAGCTCCTGGGACACCCGACAGATGTTTTTC
>TRDV2|-|TRDJ3|medium-sized
CACDTGGPSSWDTRQMFF
TGTGCCTGTGACACCGGGGGCCCTAGCTCCTGGGACACCCGACAGATGTTTTTC
>TRDV1|-|TRDJ1|few
CALGGQAFPHDGADKLIF
TGTGCTCTTGGGGGACAAGCCTTCCCACATGATGGGGCCGATAAACTCATCTTT
>TRDV1|-|TRDJ1|-
CALGEGTPPGDKLIF
TGTGCTCTTGGTGAGGGGACTCCTCCAGGCGATAAACTCATCTTT
>TRDV1|TRDD3|TRDJ3|few
CALGEARGPNSGGYAFPSSWDTRQMFF
TGTGCTCTTGGGGAAGCGAGGGGTCCTAACTCTGGGGGATACGCTTTCCCTAGCTCCTGGGACACCCGACAGATGTTTTTC
>TRDV1|TRDD3|TRDJ1|-
CALGVHWGSTYTDKLIF
TGTGCTCTTGGGGTACACTGGGGGTCCACGTACACCGATAAACTCATCTTT
>TRDV2|-|TRDJ1|few
CACDTVNPEATDKLIF
TGTGCCTGTGACACCGTCAACCCCGAAGCAACCGATAAACTCATCTTT
>TRDV2|TRDD3|TRDJ3|few
CACDSPGGYTSWDTRQMFF
TGTGCCTGTGACTCCCCTGGGGGCTATACCTCCTGGGACACCCGACAGATGTTTTTC
>TRDV1|-|TRDJ1|few
CALGFQWLPSPYWVYTEVTDKLIF
TGTGCTCTTGGGTTCCAATGGCTCCCCTCCCCTTACTGGGTATATACAGAGGTCACCGATAAACTCATCTTT
>TRAV29/DV5|-|TRDJ1|-
CAATFAPNPGYVPYTDKLIF
TGTGCAGCAACCTTTGCTCCCAATCCTGGGTACGTTCCGTACACCGATAAACTCATCTTT
>TRAV29/DV5|-|TRDJ2|few
CAASEISGRDRGEAWTAQLFF
TGTGCAGCAAGCGAGATTAGCGGAAGGGATAGGGGGGAGGCGTGGACAGCACAACTCTTCTTT
>TRDV1|TRDD3|TRDJ1|-
CALGERFGIILGDVSWGLIF
TGTGCTCTTGGGGAACGGTTTGGGATCATACTGGGGGACGTTTCCTGGGGACTCATCTTT
>TRDV2|TRDD3|TRDJ1|-
CACTRRRGILTGYTDKLIF
TGTGCCTGTACGCGACGTCGGGGGATCTTAACGGGCTACACCGATAAACTCATCTTT
>TRDV2|-|TRDJ1|large
CACDTVTHRGPVTDKLIF
TGTGCCTGTGACACCGTAACTCATAGGGGACCCGTCACCGATAAACTCATCTTT
>TRDV1|-|TRDJ1|-
CALGEQSTGTAYTDKLIF
TGTGCTCTTGGGGAGCAGTCTACTGGTACTGCGTACACCGATAAACTCATCTTT
>TRDV1|TRDD3|TRDJ1|few
CALGDAEGLGAPWTDKLIF
TGTGCTCTTGGGGACGCAGAGGGTCTGGGGGCCCCGTGGACCGATAAACTCATCTTT
>TRDV1|-|TRDJ1|-
CALGEAPTRGQTDKLIF
TGTGCTCTTGGGGAAGCTCCTACGAGGGGACAGACCGATAAACTCATCTTT
>TRDV1|TRDD2|TRDJ1|-
CALGGTPSYLLGWDKLIF
TGTGCTCTTGGGGGAACACCTTCCTACCTACTTGGGTGGGATAAACTCATCTTT
>TRDV3|-|TRDJ1|medium-sized
CAIHGPVGPRAKLIF
TGTGCCATCCATGGCCCGGTTGGTCCACGAGCCAAACTCATCTTT
>TRDV1|-|TRDJ1|few
CALGEPPGALLRVNDKLIF
TGTGCTCTTGGGGAACCCCCCGGAGCGTTACTGCGGGTTAACGATAAACTCATCTTT
>TRDV3|TRDD3|TRDJ1|few
CALVNSTGGSSYTDKLIF
TGCGCCTTGGTCAACTCAACTGGGGGTTCATCGTACACCGATAAACTCATCTTT
>TRDV2|TRDD3|TRDJ3|few
CACDSVLGDSSWDTRQMFF
TGTGCCTGTGACTCCGTACTGGGGGATAGCTCCTGGGACACCCGACAGATGTTTTTC
>TRDV1|TRDD3|TRDJ1|-
CALGETGGPPHTDKLIF
TGTGCTCTTGGGGAAACTGGGGGGCCCCCCCACACCGATAAACTCATCTTT
>TRDV2|TRDD3|TRDJ1|medium-sized
CACDTVRGIHSTDKLIF
TGTGCCTGTGACACCGTCAGGGGGATACACTCCACCGATAAACTCATCTTT
>TRDV1|-|TRDJ1|few
CALGEGVRTAFAGSDTPYTDKLIF
TGTGCTCTTGGGGAAGGAGTTAGGACCGCCTTCGCCGGATCCGACACCCCGTACACCGATAAACTCATCTTT
>TRDV1|-|TRDJ1|medium-sized
CALGEYELGQNKLIF
TGTGCTCTTGGGGAATATGAGCTGGGACAAAATAAACTCATCTTT
>TRDV2|TRDD3|TRDJ1|few
CACDTGNIGGYRPPQYTDKLIF
TGTGCCTGTGACACGGGGAATATTGGGGGATATCGACCCCCTCAGTACACCGATAAACTCATCTTT
>TRDV1|TRDD3|TRDJ1|-
CALGEERRLGATKTSYTDKLIF
TGTGCTCTTGGGGAAGAACGACGGCTGGGGGCCACCAAAACATCCTACACCGATAAACTCATCTTT
>TRDV3|-|TRDJ1|-
CAFVDPTGGDTDKLIF
TGTGCCTTTGTCGACCCAACTGGTGGGGACACCGATAAACTCATCTTT
>TRDV1|TRDD3|TRDJ1|few
CALGVGDITDKLIF
TGTGCTCTTGGGGTAGGGGATATTACCGATAAACTCATCTTT
>TRDV1|TRDD3|TRDJ1|medium-sized
CALGAPFPVLGKWTPGKLIF
TGTGCTCTTGGGGCTCCATTCCCTGTACTGGGGAAATGGACCCCAGGAAAACTCATCTTT
>TRDV1|TRDD3|TRDJ1|few
CALGDPMSRPGGKIDKLIF
TGTGCTCTTGGGGATCCCATGTCCCGACCTGGGGGTAAGATCGATAAACTCATCTTT
>TRDV1|TRDD3|TRDJ1|-
CALGVFYVGGYFKSKLIF
TGTGCTCTTGGGGTATTTTATGTTGGGGGATATTTCAAGAGTAAACTCATCTTT
>TRAV29/DV5|TRDD3|TRDJ1|-
CAASAGDYRGIRGTDKLIF
TGTGCAGCAAGCGCAGGGGACTATAGGGGGATACGTGGAACCGATAAACTCATCTTT
>TRDV2|TRDD3|TRDJ2|medium-sized
CACDTVGDWTAQLFF
TGTGCCTGTGACACAGTGGGGGATTGGACAGCACAACTCTTCTTT
>TRDV2|-|TRDJ3|-
CACDKVHSRTSSWDTRQMFF
TGTGCCTGTGACAAAGTACACAGCCGGACAAGCTCCTGGGACACCCGACAGATGTTTTTC
>TRDV2|TRDD3|TRDJ4|-
CACDTVSEGGYTRPLIF
TGTGCCTGTGACACCGTTTCGGAAGGGGGATACACCAGACCCCTGATCTTT
>TRDV1|-|TRDJ1|few
CALGELATRFDKLIF
TGTGCTCTTGGGGAACTAGCCACGCGTTTCGATAAACTCATCTTT
>TRDV1|-|TRDJ1|-
CALGFFGTFYTDKLIF
TGTGCTCTTGGTTTCTTTGGGACCTTTTACACCGATAAACTCATCTTT
>TRDV1|-|TRDJ1|-
CALGDPTRATKGNKLIF
TGTGCTCTTGGGGATCCTACGCGGGCCACAAAGGGTAATAAACTCATCTTT
>TRDV2|-|TRDJ2|medium-sized
CACDSLALTAQLFF
TGTGCCTGTGACTCCCTAGCTTTGACAGCACAACTCTTCTTT
>TRDV1|-|TRDJ1|-
CALGEPVLRDDKLIF
TGTGCTCTTGGGGAACCGGTACTCCGGGACGATAAACTCATCTTT
>TRDV2|-|TRDJ1|-
CACDTVGGDTDKLIF
TGTGCCTGTGACACCGTAGGGGGGGACACCGATAAACTCATCTTT
>TRDV1|TRDD3|TRDJ1|-
CALLTGGYAYKLIF
TGTGCTCTATTAACTGGGGGATACGCTTATAAACTCATCTTT
>TRDV1|TRDD3|TRDJ1|few
CALGELSRRGISDKLIF
TGTGCTCTTGGGGAACTCTCCAGGAGGGGGATCTCCGATAAACTCATCTTT
>TRDV2|TRDD3|TRDJ2|medium-sized
CACDTGDWGISGRPALTAQLFF
TGTGCCTGTGACACCGGAGACTGGGGGATTTCGGGACGGCCCGCACTGACAGCACAACTCTTCTTT
>TRDV1|TRDD3|TRDJ1|few
CAPGERPLFPPGIPPTYSDKLIF
TGTGCTCCTGGGGAACGGCCCCTCTTCCCGCCCGGGATACCCCCCACTTATTCCGATAAACTCATCTTT
>TRDV1|TRDD3|TRDJ1|few
CALGESQYWGIPLSYTDKLIF
TGTGCTCTTGGGGAATCCCAGTACTGGGGGATCCCCCTTTCTTACACCGATAAACTCATCTTT
>TRDV2|TRDD3|TRDJ1|-
CACDVLGDTTDKLIF
TGTGCCTGTGACGTGCTGGGGGATACGACCGATAAACTCATCTTT
>TRDV1|TRDD3|TRDJ1|-
CALGEPPPLILSRENGGYSRGGLIF
TGTGCTCTTGGGGAGCCACCACCGCTTATCCTAAGCCGGGAAAATGGGGGATACTCAAGGGGGGGACTCATCTTT
>TRDV3|TRDD3|TRDJ1|few
CACRVTGGLLSVYTDKLIF
TGTGCCTGCCGCGTTACTGGGGGCCTCTTATCTGTGTACACCGATAAACTCATCTTT
>TRDV1|TRDD3|TRDJ1|few
CALGELKSCGRRYFVLGETTTDKLIF
TGTGCTCTTGGGGAACTAAAGTCGTGTGGCCGGAGGTACTTCGTGTTGGGGGAGACTACAACCGATAAACTCATCTTT
>TRDV1|TRDD3|TRDJ1|-
CALGVLPTPLGDKRKDKLIF
TGTGCTCTTGGGGTCCTTCCTACTCCACTGGGGGATAAGAGAAAGGATAAACTCATCTTT
>TRDV2|TRDD3|TRDJ2|few
CACDPVLGIPLTAQLFF
TGTGCCTGTGACCCCGTACTGGGGATTCCTTTGACAGCACAACTCTTCTTT
>TRDV1|TRDD3|TRDJ1|few
CALGENKNASYFFRWGIVYTDKLIF
TGTGCTCTTGGGGAAAATAAAAATGCTTCCTACTTTTTTCGCTGGGGGATAGTCTACACCGATAAACTCATCTTT
>TRDV2|TRDD3|TRDJ1|-
CACDTLGDLYTDKLIF
TGTGCCTGCGACACACTGGGGGATTTGTACACCGATAAACTCATCTTT